This entry concerns a single T cell receptor beta chain. CDR3 size: 15 residues. Trimming cost V 1 base and J 9 bases; bases outside gene matches: 6. The V gene's germline CDR1 is LGHDT and CDR2 YNNKEL (reference sequence). These data come from a study of blood T cell repertoires in COVID-19. Study as a whole: Specimens from acute and convalescent COVID-19 originated in the United States, Italy and Spain.

The authors' processing: Estimated nucleated cell counts came from reference gene primer amplification. Data came from immunoSEQ multiplex PCR; TCRdb stores just in-frame clones and leaves some out. The V and J calls and the clone size are those of that table, but D and trimming were determined from the DNA. The sample contains fewer than 130,000 clones, less than 85% of which appear only once. The receptor's source is a woman aged 80 or older with acute or convalescent COVID-19. Specimen: peripheral blood. The chain employs TRBV3-1 (or the pseudogene TRBV3-2) and TRBJ2-3; 11 nucleotides align to TRBD2. The CDR3 DNA sequence: TGTGCCAGCAGCCAAGCCCCCCTAGCGGGGGGAACGCAGTATTTT. This encodes CASSQAPLAGGTQYF.